This T cell receptor beta chain was identified during a study of cytomegalovirus exposure and HLA in healthy donors (dated by TCRdb to between 2016 and 2019). With regard to the full study: In an earlier analysis of roughly 500 of the donors, roughly 300 Gb of sequence data and 95 million to 130 million unique TCR beta sequences from 150 million to 200 million T cells were reported. An early release covering 550 to 650 HLA-typed donors comprised approximately 300 gigabases of sequencing data and 85 million to 100 million unique TCR sequences. Among the roughly 430 genotyped donors, 81% belonged to the genetic ancestry cluster associated with self-reported Caucasian donors. The study aimed to test whether cataloging public T cell receptors could reveal signatures of past pathogen exposure. The T cell repertoires of some 670 subjects were profiled by immunosequencing and related to cytomegalovirus serostatus. A separate validation cohort of over 95 different subjects was used in addition to the 666-subject first cohort. The study combined high-throughput TCR immunosequencing, statistical association of individual TCRs with disease status, and machine learning to predict cytomegalovirus infection status. A later analysis re-examined previously published TCR beta repertoires from roughly 720 donors and added high-resolution HLA genotyping to investigate patterns of TCR occurrence. Rather than drawing on any new phenotypic data, the later analysis identified candidate immune exposures from TCR beta sequences and the way those sequences occurred across donors. In an earlier analysis of 587 of the donors, high-throughput TCR beta sequencing was used to judge whether each TCR beta V gene segment behaved as functional or pseudogenic. Donor age, sex, ethnicity and CMV serostatus were collected together with the repertoire data. A later genetic analysis took genome-wide SNP genotypes for about three fifths of the 666 donors and used that subset as a discovery cohort. Every repertoire in the discovery cohort had been generated on one and the same sequencing platform. HLA typing covered class I and class II loci at four-digit resolution. The number of donors typed differed by locus, with about 629-640 for A, B, C, DRB1 and DQB1, around 520 for DQA1, over 600 for DPA1, and some 440 for DPB1. Roughly five DR-DQ haplotypes were handled as single units for association and clustering because linkage in the cohort was strong. Among a few hundred genotyped donors of the cohort, an average of approximately 230,000 unique TCR beta nucleotide sequences were sequenced per donor, around a sixth of them non-productive.

Here is what the overall study found, with its caveats: Assigning TCR associations to individual alleles was difficult when HLA alleles, especially DR and DQ, strongly co-occurred. Several of the top co-occurrence clusters appeared to be linked to parvovirus B19, influenza, CMV and Epstein-Barr virus, according to a later analysis. Across donors, most TCR sequences were observed very rarely, whereas some public TCRs were present in many individuals. Sequencing depth was assumed to be roughly uniform across donors in the presence/absence analyses, though that assumption may not hold. It was suggested by the authors that the approach could potentially be generalized to other disease states and immunological phenotypes. A further reported finding was that TCR beta sequences accurately predicted the HLA-A and HLA-B alleles for most subjects in the first cohort. In an earlier analysis of more than 450 of the donors, most TCR beta V segments were observed in productive rearrangements about 87% or about 30% of the time, broadly matching IMGT annotations. A later analysis found that TCR association rates varied across HLA loci, with DRB1 alleles showing the most associated TCRs and HLA-C alleles the fewest. Because the 87-base-pair reads could not distinguish some IMGT-functional V segments, including TRBV6-2 and TRBV6-3, those segments were excluded. Because counts were too low, 15 to 20 rarely observed V segments, including chromosome 9 orphons, were left out of the earlier analysis of several hundred of the donors. A later genetic analysis associated a missense DCLRE1C variant with V-gene and J-gene trimming of TCR beta chains, and an independent cohort replicated the association. For the cohort, immune exposure information was limited to CMV serostatus. The classifier was reported to diagnose cytomegalovirus status with high specificity and sensitivity in both the original cohort and the validation cohort. The sequencing pipeline was judged likely to have produced a cluster of highly shared sequence variants as a technical artifact. At a false discovery rate of 0.05, a later analysis linked 15,000 to 20,000 TCR beta sequences to specific HLA alleles. In vitro tests confirmed that a few of the cytomegalovirus-associated TCR beta chains recognize cytomegalovirus antigens. In a later genetic analysis, fewer N-insertions in productive TCRs were reported among donors in an Asian-associated ancestry cluster than the roughly 640-donor mean. Correlated functional status among segregating V segments might reflect linkage disequilibrium, but an unknown experimental factor could not be ruled out. In this cohort, only TCR beta chains were sequenced, and detectable features were limited by the absence of alpha or paired-chain data. In a later analysis, HLA-associated TCR beta chains were found to be more clonally expanded and to have lower generation probabilities than equally common non-associated chains. In a later analysis, most CMV-associated TCR beta chains were found to appear HLA-restricted, with HLA associations seemingly driven largely by CMV exposure. Because HLA typing was missing for some donors at each locus, association tests included only the typed subset. The study gave a list of some 150 TCR beta chains associated with cytomegalovirus.

Notes on this clone: Its antigen target is currently unknown. No base quality information exists; no much larger clone differs at one position.

Library preparation was by the immunoSEQ multiplex PCR assay. A mixture of 60 forward primers for TCR Vbeta segments and 13 reverse primers for TCR Jbeta segments was used in the multiplex PCR. Amplification of the CDR3 region of rearranged TCR beta genes was performed with a multiplex PCR assay on genomic DNA. On the Illumina HiSeq System, the amplified TCR beta libraries were sequenced as 87-base-pair reads. In the source study's methods: A later analysis tallied roughly 80 million unique TCR beta chains across the 666 repertoires, and about 12 million of those chains were shared by two or more donors. A nearest-neighbor algorithm error-corrected the raw reads and collapsed the reads into unique sequences, merging closely related sequences to remove PCR and sequencing errors. Alignment of CDR3 sequences to IMGT reference sequences was used to assign V, D and J gene segments. For a sequence to be retained, at least a six-nucleotide match to both a V gene segment and a J gene segment was required. Rearrangements were classified as productive when the CDR3 lacked stop codons and remained in frame with V and J, and all other rearrangements were classified as non-productive. CDR3 was defined according to IMGT convention as the region running from the second conserved V-encoded cysteine to the conserved J-encoded phenylalanine. The earlier analysis of a few hundred of the donors excluded any sequence lacking an unambiguous match to a single V gene segment. An earlier analysis of under 750 of the donors called V segments functional above 56.7% productive rearrangements and segregating when the between-donor standard deviation exceeded 5%. A statistical classification framework was developed to diagnose cytomegalovirus status using the catalog of TCR beta chain sequences. In a later analysis, V and J genes were assigned by comparing TCR nucleotide sequences against IMGT/GENE-DB human TR gene sequences. A later analysis assigned CDR3 sequences and most-parsimonious VDJ recombination scenarios with the TCRdist pipeline. A later analysis defined each TCR beta chain by its CDR3 amino acid sequence plus V-gene family, and excluded reads lacking a unique V-gene family. As a way to deal with suspected cross-contamination and a sequencing artifact, a later analysis dropped roughly 600 nucleotide sequences that were highly shared and had low generation probability. In a later analysis, a clonal expansion index was calculated for each public chain from normalized within-repertoire ranks of inferred template counts. In a later analysis, generation probabilities were computed with a VDJ recombination model fitted to out-of-frame rearrangements, and the resulting probabilities were checked against IGoR. Hypergeometric tests were used in a later analysis to score TCR-TCR, TCR-HLA and TCR-CMV co-occurrence, with a repertoire-size bias correction applied to the TCR pairs. A later analysis estimated false discovery rates by permuting HLA or CMV assignments 20 times. In a later analysis, co-occurring TCRs were grouped using DBSCAN, and TCRdist sequence similarity was added for clustering within HLA-allele-positive subsets. For co-occurrence clustering, repertoires with fewer than 30,000 or more than 120,000 public chains were excluded, along with four or five repertoires with anomalous nucleotide sharing. In TCRdb, the immuneACCESS table is reduced to in-frame sequences with V and J assigned. These tables do not hold every clone; where another copy was compared, an unresolved V gene accounts for under half, and the others remain unexplained. V, J and clone size are taken as reported in that table, and D and trimming were inferred from the DNA itself. The sample includes 150,000 to 200,000 clones, with nearly 70% observed a single time. The ten largest clones represent roughly a tenth of the sample.

The cohort was made up of roughly 670 healthy bone marrow donors. All cohort members were sampled while nominally healthy, although unrecorded immune exposures were likely present. The donor was CMV seropositive and belonged to the group of some 290 seropositive cohort members. A peripheral blood sample was provided by each donor, and peripheral blood mononuclear cells were used for TCR beta sequencing. Genomic DNA was extracted from the blood cell samples with the Qiagen DNeasy Blood Extraction Kit. The CDR3 covers 11 residues, taking in both the cysteine and the phenylalanine. Just the 33-base CDR3 DNA is kept, in frame starting at base 1. Via the germline V gene, CDR1 is MNHEY and CDR2 SVGAGI. The junction shows trimming of 3 bases on V and 8 bases on J, plus 7 bases between the germline ends.

The sequence was collected from a man aged 25 to 45 in good health and CMV-seropositive. The rearranged segments are TRBV6-5 and TRBJ1-1, with the D gene too uncertain to name. Sequenced material: PBMCs. The DNA sequence is given as TGTGCCAGCAGTTATATGGCAGAAGCTTTCTTT. Its coded protein is CASSYMAEAFF.